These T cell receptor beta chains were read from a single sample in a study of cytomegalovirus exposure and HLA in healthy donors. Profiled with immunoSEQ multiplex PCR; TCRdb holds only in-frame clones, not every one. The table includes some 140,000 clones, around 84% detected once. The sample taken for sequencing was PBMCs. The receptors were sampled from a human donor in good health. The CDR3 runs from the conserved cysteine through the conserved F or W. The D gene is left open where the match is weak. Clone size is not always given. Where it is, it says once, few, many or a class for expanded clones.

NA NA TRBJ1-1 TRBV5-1 CASSLGWHYGGEAFF TGCGCCAGCAGCTTGGGATGGCACTACGGCGGTGAAGCTTTCTTT
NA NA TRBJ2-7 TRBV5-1 CASSLLGDTYEQYF TGCGCCAGCAGCTTGTTAGGGGATACCTACGAGCAGTACTTC
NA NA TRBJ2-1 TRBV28 CASSSTSSYNEQFF TGTGCCAGCAGTTCCACGAGCTCCTACAATGAGCAGTTCTTC
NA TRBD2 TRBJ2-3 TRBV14 CASSRQIWGRATDTQYF TGTGCCAGCAGCCGCCAAATCTGGGGGAGGGCAACAGATACGCAGTATTTT
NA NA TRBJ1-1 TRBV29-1 CSVNRVGTEAFF TGCAGCGTGAACAGGGTTGGCACTGAAGCTTTCTTT
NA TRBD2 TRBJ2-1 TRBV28 CASRGRAHGEQFF TGTGCCAGTCGGGGGAGGGCCCATGGTGAGCAGTTCTTC
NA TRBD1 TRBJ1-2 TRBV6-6 CASSPGQGDYGYTF TGTGCCAGCAGTCCTGGACAGGGGGACTATGGCTACACCTTC
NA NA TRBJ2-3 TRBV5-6 CASSGLQVVPDTQYF TGTGCCAGCAGCGGCCTCCAGGTGGTCCCAGATACGCAGTATTTT
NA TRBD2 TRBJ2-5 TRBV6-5 CASSPGGRGETQYF TGTGCCAGCAGCCCGGGGGGGCGAGGAGAGACCCAGTACTTC
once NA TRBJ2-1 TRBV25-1 CASSERDGSEQFF TGTGCCAGCAGTGAACGCGACGGGAGTGAGCAGTTCTTC
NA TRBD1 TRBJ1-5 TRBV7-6 CASSFGTGYNQPQHF TGTGCCAGCAGCTTTGGGACAGGCTATAATCAGCCCCAGCATTTT
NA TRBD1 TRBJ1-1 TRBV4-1 CASCKTGLGRNTEAFF TGCGCCAGCTGCAAGACAGGGTTGGGAAGGAACACTGAAGCTTTCTTT
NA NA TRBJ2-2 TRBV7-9 CASSVGRGGGTGELFF TGTGCCAGCAGCGTCGGCAGGGGCGGCGGCACCGGGGAGCTGTTTTTT
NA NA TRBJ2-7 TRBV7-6 CASSSRQGLDEQYF TGTGCCAGCAGCTCAAGACAAGGCTTGGACGAGCAGTACTTC
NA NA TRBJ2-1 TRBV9 CASSVAWSNEQFF TGTGCCAGCAGCGTAGCCTGGAGCAATGAGCAGTTCTTC